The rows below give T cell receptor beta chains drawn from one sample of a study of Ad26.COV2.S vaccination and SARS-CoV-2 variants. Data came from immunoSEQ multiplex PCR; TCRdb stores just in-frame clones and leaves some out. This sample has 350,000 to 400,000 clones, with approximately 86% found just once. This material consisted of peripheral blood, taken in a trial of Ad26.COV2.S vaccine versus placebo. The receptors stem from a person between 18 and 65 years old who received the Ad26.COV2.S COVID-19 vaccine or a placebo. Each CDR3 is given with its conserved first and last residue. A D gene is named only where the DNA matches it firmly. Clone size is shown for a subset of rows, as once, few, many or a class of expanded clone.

TGTGCCAGCTCACCATTGGGACAGGGCTCGAACGAGCAGTACTTC,CASSPLGQGSNEQYF,TRBD1,.,TRBJ2-7,TRBV18
TGTGCCAGCAGCGTCACAGGGGGGTCCTATGGCTACACCTTC,CASSVTGGSYGYTF,TRBD1,.,TRBJ1-2,TRBV5-6
TGTGCCAGCAGTGACACACCCCTCATCGGGACTAGGAAATCCCAAGAGACCCAGTACTTC,CASSDTPLIGTRKSQETQYF,TRBD2,.,TRBJ2-5,TRBV6-4
TGTGCCAGCAGCTTGGGGATTTCAAATAATGAAAAACTGTTTTTT,CASSLGISNNEKLFF,.,.,TRBJ1-4,TRBV7-9
TGTGCCAGCAGTTACTCCCAGGGGGCTTCTGGCTACACCTTC,CASSYSQGASGYTF,TRBD1,.,TRBJ1-2,TRBV6-2/TRBV6-3
TGTGCCAGCAGCCAAGAGGACGGGGCGCATGAGCAGTTCTTC,CASSQEDGAHEQFF,.,.,TRBJ2-1,TRBV4-2
TGTGCCAGCAGTTACTCTGGACTAGCGGGGTTCTACGAGCAGTACTTC,CASSYSGLAGFYEQYF,TRBD2,once,TRBJ2-7,TRBV6-2/TRBV6-3
TGTGCCTGGAGTGCCTCGGACAGACACACCGGGGAGCTGTTTTTT,CAWSASDRHTGELFF,.,.,TRBJ2-2,TRBV30
TGTGCCAGCTCACCACCGGGGTCGGGGGGGACTGAAGCTTTCTTT,CASSPPGSGGTEAFF,.,.,TRBJ1-1,TRBV18
TGTGCCAGCAGCCCGGCCGGGACAGGGTGGTATGGCTACACCTTC,CASSPAGTGWYGYTF,TRBD1,.,TRBJ1-2,TRBV7-8
TGTGCCAGCAGTTACTCGTTTTGGGGGGAGGCTTTCTTT,CASSYSFWGEAFF,.,.,TRBJ1-1,TRBV6-2/TRBV6-3
TGCGCCAGCAGCCATAGACAGGGATTAGCTGGCTACACCTTC,CASSHRQGLAGYTF,TRBD1,.,TRBJ1-2,TRBV4-1
TGTGCCAGCAGCCTCTTGGCGGGGGGCACAGATACGCAGTATTTT,CASSLLAGGTDTQYF,TRBD2,.,TRBJ2-3,TRBV14
TGTGCCAGCAGTTACTCAGACAGACAGAGAGCTTTCTTT,CASSYSDRQRAFF,.,.,TRBJ1-1,TRBV6-5
TGTGCCAGCTTAGACGCGGGGGGGCAATTGAACACCGGGGAGCTGTTTTTT,CASLDAGGQLNTGELFF,TRBD2,few,TRBJ2-2,TRBV2
TGTGCCAGCAGCTCGGGACAGCTCAGCACAGATACGCAGTATTTT,CASSSGQLSTDTQYF,TRBD1,.,TRBJ2-3,TRBV7-9
TGTGCCAGCAGCCAAGGGACAGAAAGTACGCAGTATTTT,CASSQGTESTQYF,.,.,TRBJ2-3,TRBV3-1/TRBV3-2
TGTGCCACCCATCGGGCTAACTATGGCTACACCTTC,CATHRANYGYTF,.,.,TRBJ1-2,TRBV19
TGTGCCAGCAGCTCCAAGGGGGCAAGCTCCTATAATTCACCCCTCCACTTT,CASSSKGASSYNSPLHF,TRBD1,few,TRBJ1-6,TRBV5-6
TGTGCCAGCAGCTCGACCCCCAATGAGCAGTTCTTC,CASSSTPNEQFF,.,.,TRBJ2-1,TRBV11-2
TGTGCCAGTAGTATAGATGCGCAGGGCTACACCTTC,CASSIDAQGYTF,.,.,TRBJ1-2,TRBV19
TGCAGCGTTGAGGAAGAAGACAGGGTTGAGAGCTACACCTTC,CSVEEEDRVESYTF,TRBD1,.,TRBJ1-2,TRBV29-1
TGTGCCAGCAGCTTAGCTCTTGGGTCCTACAATGAGCAGTTCTTC,CASSLALGSYNEQFF,.,.,TRBJ2-1,TRBV7-2
TGTGCCAGCAGCCACTCTACAGGGGGCTTTCGTTCGAGGGAGCAGTACTTC,CASSHSTGGFRSREQYF,TRBD1,.,TRBJ2-7,TRBV6-2/TRBV6-3
TGTGCCAGCAGCTCCGGGACAGGTCGCTATGGCTACACCTTC,CASSSGTGRYGYTF,TRBD1,.,TRBJ1-2,TRBV6-5
TGTGCCACTAACGGTCAGGACGGAACTAGCACAGATACGCAGTATTTT,CATNGQDGTSTDTQYF,.,.,TRBJ2-3,TRBV10-3
TGTGCCAGCAGTTCCCCTCGCAGGGACGGAAGCTCCTACAATGAGCAGTTCTTC,CASSSPRRDGSSYNEQFF,.,.,TRBJ2-1,TRBV27
TGTGCCAGCAGCGCCCAGGTTACCACTGAAGCTTTCTTT,CASSAQVTTEAFF,.,.,TRBJ1-1,TRBV7-9
TGCAGCGCCGGGACAGGGGACTATGGCTACACCTTC,CSAGTGDYGYTF,TRBD1,.,TRBJ1-2,TRBV29-1
TGTGCCAGCAGTGGTCCACAGGGGACAAACACCGGGGAGCTGTTTTTT,CASSGPQGTNTGELFF,TRBD1,few,TRBJ2-2,TRBV6-1
TGTGCCAGTACCCGGGGGGGTAATAGCCGCTCTGGGGCCAACGTCCTGACTTTC,CASTRGGNSRSGANVLTF,TRBD2,.,TRBJ2-6,TRBV19
TGTGCCAGCAGTTTATCGATCTCCCGACAGGGCGGAAACTACGAGCAGTACTTC,CASSLSISRQGGNYEQYF,TRBD1,.,TRBJ2-7,TRBV27
TGTGCCAGCTCACCGCTAACTAGAGCGGCTGAAGCTTTCTTT,CASSPLTRAAEAFF,.,.,TRBJ1-1,TRBV18
TGTGCCATCAGTGAGTCGAGAAACCTCTATGGCTACACCTTC,CAISESRNLYGYTF,.,.,TRBJ1-2,TRBV10-3
TGTGCCATCAGAAATCCCGGGACCTCCTACACCTTC,CAIRNPGTSYTF,.,.,TRBJ1-2,TRBV10-3
TGTGCCAGCAGGCGACTATTCGACACAGATACGCAGTATTTT,CASRRLFDTDTQYF,.,.,TRBJ2-3,TRBV6-5
TGCGCCAGCAGCCAAGACCCGGCCAAAAACATTCAGTACTTC,CASSQDPAKNIQYF,.,.,TRBJ2-4,TRBV4-1
TGCGCCAGCAGTCGTGGACCGGGGGAGACCCAGTACTTC,CASSRGPGETQYF,.,.,TRBJ2-5,TRBV10-1
TGTGCCAGCAGCCCCGGGACCTCTGGAAACACCATATATTTT,CASSPGTSGNTIYF,.,.,TRBJ1-3,TRBV11-2
TGTGCCTGGACTAGACAGGGAGAATACACTGAAGCTTTCTTT,CAWTRQGEYTEAFF,TRBD1,.,TRBJ1-1,TRBV30
TGTGCCAGCAGCCCTCCCCCGGCTGAAGCTTTCTTT,CASSPPPAEAFF,.,.,TRBJ1-1,TRBV7-9
TGTGCCAGCAGAGATTCTGGGGCCAACGTCCTGACTTTC,CASRDSGANVLTF,.,.,TRBJ2-6,TRBV6-5
TGTGCCAGCAGGTTAAAAAGGGGCAATCAGCCCCAGCATTTT,CASRLKRGNQPQHF,.,.,TRBJ1-5,TRBV6-5
TGTGCCAGCAGCCAAGAGGCGGGGGAGGGATCGCTGAACTATGGCTACACCTTC,CASSQEAGEGSLNYGYTF,.,.,TRBJ1-2,TRBV3-1/TRBV3-2
TGTGCCAGCAGCTTTGTCGGGGTTGAAAAACTGTTTTTT,CASSFVGVEKLFF,.,.,TRBJ1-4,TRBV7-9